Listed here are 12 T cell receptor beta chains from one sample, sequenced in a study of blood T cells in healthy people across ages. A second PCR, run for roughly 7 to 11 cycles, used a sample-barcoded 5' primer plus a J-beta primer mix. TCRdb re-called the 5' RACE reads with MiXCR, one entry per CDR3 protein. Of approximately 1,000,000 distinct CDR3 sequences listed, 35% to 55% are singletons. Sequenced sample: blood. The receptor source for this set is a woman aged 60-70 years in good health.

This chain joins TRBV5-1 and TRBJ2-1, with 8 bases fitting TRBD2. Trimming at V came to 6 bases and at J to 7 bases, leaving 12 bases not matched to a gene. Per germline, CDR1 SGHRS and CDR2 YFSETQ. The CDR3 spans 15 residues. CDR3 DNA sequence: TGCGCCAGCAAACCGGGGGTAGCGGGACGGAATGAGCAGTTCTTC. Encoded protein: CASKPGVAGRNEQFF.

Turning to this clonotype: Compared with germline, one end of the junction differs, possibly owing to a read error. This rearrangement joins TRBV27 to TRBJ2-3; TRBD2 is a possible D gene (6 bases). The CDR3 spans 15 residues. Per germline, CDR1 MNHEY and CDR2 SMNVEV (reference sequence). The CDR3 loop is CASSLSAGLGDMQYF. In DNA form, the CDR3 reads TGTGCCAGCAGTTTGTCTGCGGGATTGGGAGATATGCAGTATTTT.

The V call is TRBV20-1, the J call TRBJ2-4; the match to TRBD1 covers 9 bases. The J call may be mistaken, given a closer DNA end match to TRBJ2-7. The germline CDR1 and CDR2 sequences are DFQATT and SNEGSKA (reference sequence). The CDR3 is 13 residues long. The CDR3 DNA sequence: TGCAGTGCTACCTGGGACAGGGCCTACGAGCAGTACTTC. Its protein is CSATWDRAYEQYF.

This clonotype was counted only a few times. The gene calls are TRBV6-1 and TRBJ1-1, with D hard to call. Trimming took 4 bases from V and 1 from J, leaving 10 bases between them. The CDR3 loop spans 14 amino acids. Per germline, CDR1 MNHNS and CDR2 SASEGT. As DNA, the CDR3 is TGTGCCAGCAGTGTGGTGGCGGCGAACACTGAAGCTTTCTTT. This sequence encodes CASSVVAANTEAFF.

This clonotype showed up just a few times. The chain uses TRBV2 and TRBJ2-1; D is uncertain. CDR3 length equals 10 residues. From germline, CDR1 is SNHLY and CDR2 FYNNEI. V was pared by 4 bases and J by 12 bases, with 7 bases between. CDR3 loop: CASSAVGQFF. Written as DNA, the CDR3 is TGTGCCAGCAGTGCGGTAGGGCAGTTCTTC.

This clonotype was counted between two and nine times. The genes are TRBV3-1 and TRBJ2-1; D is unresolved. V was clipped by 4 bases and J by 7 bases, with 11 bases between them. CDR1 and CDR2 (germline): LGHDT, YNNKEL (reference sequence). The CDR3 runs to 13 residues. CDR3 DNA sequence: TGTGCCAGCAGCCGCGGAACCATTAATGAGCAGTTCTTC. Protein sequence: CASSRGTINEQFF.

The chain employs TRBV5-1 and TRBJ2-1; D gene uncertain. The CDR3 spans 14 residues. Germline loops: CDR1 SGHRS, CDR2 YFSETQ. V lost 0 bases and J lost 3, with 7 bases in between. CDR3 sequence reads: CASSLDSNYNEQFF. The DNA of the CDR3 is TGCGCCAGCAGCTTGGATTCCAACTACAATGAGCAGTTCTTC.

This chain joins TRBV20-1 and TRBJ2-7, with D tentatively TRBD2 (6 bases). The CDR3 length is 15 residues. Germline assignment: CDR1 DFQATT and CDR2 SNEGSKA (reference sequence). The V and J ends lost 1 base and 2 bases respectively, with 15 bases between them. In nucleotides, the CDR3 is TGCAGTGCTAGAGCCCGGGAGTGGGCCCCCTACGAGCAGTACTTC. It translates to CSARAREWAPYEQYF.

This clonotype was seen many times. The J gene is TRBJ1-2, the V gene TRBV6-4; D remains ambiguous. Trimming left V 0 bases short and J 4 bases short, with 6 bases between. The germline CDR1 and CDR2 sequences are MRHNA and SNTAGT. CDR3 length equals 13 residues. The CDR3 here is CASSDSSGYGYTF. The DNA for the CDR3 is TGTGCCAGCAGTGACTCTTCGGGCTATGGCTACACCTTC.

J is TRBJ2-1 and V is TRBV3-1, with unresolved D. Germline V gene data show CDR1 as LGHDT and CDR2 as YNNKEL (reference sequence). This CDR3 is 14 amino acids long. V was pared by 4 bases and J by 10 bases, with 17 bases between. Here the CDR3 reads CASSPTSTVSEQFF. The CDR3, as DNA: TGTGCCAGCAGCCCAACCTCGACGGTTTCCGAGCAGTTCTTC.

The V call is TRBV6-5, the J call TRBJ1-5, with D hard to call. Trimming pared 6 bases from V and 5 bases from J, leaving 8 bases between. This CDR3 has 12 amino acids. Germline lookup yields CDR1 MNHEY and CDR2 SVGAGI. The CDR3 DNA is TGTGCCAGCAGGGGGAACGATCAGCCCCAGCATTTT. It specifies CASRGNDQPQHF.

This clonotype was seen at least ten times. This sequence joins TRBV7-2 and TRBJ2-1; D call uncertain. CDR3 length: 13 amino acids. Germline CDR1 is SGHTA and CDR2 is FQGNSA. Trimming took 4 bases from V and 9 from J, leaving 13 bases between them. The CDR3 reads CASSYRVAAEQFF. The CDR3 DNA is TGTGCCAGCAGCTACCGGGTAGCCGCTGAGCAGTTCTTC. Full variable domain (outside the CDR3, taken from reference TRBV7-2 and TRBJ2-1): GAGVSQSPSNKVTEKGKDVELRCDPISGHTALYWYRQSLGQGLEFLIYFQGNSAPDKSGLPSDRFSAERTGGSVSTLTIQRTQQEDSAVYLCASSYRVAAEQFFGPGTRLTVL.